Described below is a single TCR beta chain sequence and its context. This record comes from a study of blood T cell repertoires in COVID-19. The CDR3 is 16 residues long. The V and J ends lost 1 base and 1 base respectively, with 14 bases between them. CDR1 and CDR2 from the germline V gene are SGHVS and FNYEAQ. As handled by the study authors: Counts of nucleated cells, estimated from reference gene primer amplification, were obtained. Sequenced by immunoSEQ multiplex PCR; TCRdb stores in-frame clones only, minus some. V and J calls and clone size are given by that table; D and trimming were obtained from the DNA. This sample has fewer than 300,000 clones, with about 73% found just once.

The source material was peripheral blood. V is TRBV7-6 and J is TRBJ2-7; tentatively, D is TRBD1 (6 bases). The clonotype originates from a woman of 80 years or more with acute or convalescent COVID-19. CDR3 amino acids: CASSLEGRGPSYEQYF. CDR3 coding DNA: TGTGCCAGCAGCTTAGAGGGCAGGGGTCCTTCCTACGAGCAGTACTTC.